One TCR beta chain is described in this entry. No antigen is known for it. Clones were read by immunoSEQ multiplex PCR, and TCRdb kept only the in-frame ones, dropping some. The table has roughly 110,000 clones, approximately 92% seen once; the top ten hold about 8.1%. This specimen comes from a study of T cell responses to AZD1222 COVID-19 vaccine. Study results and caveats: Sampled repertoires all dated from after the peak T cell response. Possibly, clonal diversity was underestimated; donors were largely white British and included more females. Just a handful of AZD1222 recipients tested seropositive at baseline. Close to half of spike-specific TCRs reportedly recognize unmutated variant regions.

This CDR3 has 16 residues. CDR1 and CDR2 from the germline V gene are MGHRA and YSYEKL. With 1 base removed from V and 3 bases from J, the gap between germline ends came to 16 bases. The chain links TRBV4-1 to TRBJ2-7; D unclear. The clonotype comes from an adult who received the AZD1222 COVID-19 vaccine. The sample consisted of peripheral blood, taken 28 days after the second AZD1222 dose. CDR3 loop: CASSQAIGTSYYEQYF. In nucleotides, the CDR3 is TGCGCCAGCAGCCAAGCAATAGGAACGAGTTACTACGAGCAGTACTTC.